The 29 T cell receptor beta chains listed next were all sequenced from one sample in a study of T cells in Graves' hyperthyroidism and ophthalmopathy. There were TCR beta CDR3 regions amplified from RNA transcripts. The primer set for the first-round RT-PCR of the TCR CDR3 was HTBI. TCRdb itself ran the multiplex PCR reads through MiXCR, one entry per CDR3 protein. The sample lists 640,000 or so distinct CDR3 sequences; 14% to 15% were seen once. The sequenced sample consisted of blood. All receptors come from a woman aged 40 to 55 with Graves' ophthalmopathy.

This clonotype was seen at least ten times. V usage is TRBV6-5 and J usage is TRBJ2-5, with 7 positions matching TRBD1. V shed 8 bases, J shed 5 bases, and the junction held 11 bases outside the gene matches. CDR1 MNHEY and CDR2 SVGAGI come from the germline V gene. This CDR3 contains 14 residues. CDR3 bases: TGTGCCAGCGGCGACAGGGTTCGTGGGGAGACCCAGTACTTC. Protein: CASGDRVRGETQYF.

This clonotype was observed at least ten times. V and J are TRBV4-1 and TRBJ2-5; the D call may be TRBD1 or TRBD2 (6 bases each). The germline V gene encodes CDR1 MGHRA and CDR2 YSYEKL. V dropped 0 bases and J dropped 7 bases, with 15 bases sitting between them. The CDR3 contains 15 residues. CDR3 loop: CASSQDPGAKGTQYF. CDR3 coding DNA: TGCGCCAGCAGCCAAGACCCGGGGGCAAAAGGGACCCAGTACTTC.

This clonotype was counted at least ten times. As DNA, the CDR3 is TGCGCCAGCAGCTTATGGGGGCCCAACACTGAAGCTTTCTTT. Its protein is CASSLWGPNTEAFF. This chain uses TRBV5-1 with TRBJ1-1; possible D gene TRBD1, 6 bases. V was cut by 2 bases and J by 2 bases, with 10 bases left in between. The germline gives CDR1 SGHRS, CDR2 YFSETQ. The length of the CDR3 is 14 residues.

The CDR3 DNA sequence: TGCGCCAGCAGCTATTATCCGGGGTCCTCTGGAAACACCATATATTTT. Its translation: CASSYYPGSSGNTIYF. This chain links TRBV5-1 with TRBJ1-3; D is uncertain. CDR3 length: 16 residues. Germline values: CDR1 SGHRS, CDR2 YFSETQ. Trimming shortened V by 3 bases and J by 0 bases, and 13 bases separated the two germline ends.

This clonotype was counted many times. This chain links TRBV20-1 with TRBJ1-1; D remains ambiguous. Germline CDR1 is DFQATT and CDR2 is SNEGSKA (reference sequence). The CDR3 is made up of 13 amino acids. V was trimmed by 4 bases and J by 2 bases, leaving 11 bases between them. The CDR3, as DNA: TGCAGTGCTACAAAACAGCTAAACACTGAAGCTTTCTTT. This translates into CSATKQLNTEAFF.

This clonotype came up many times. CDR3 protein: CASYPSSDSSYEQYF. The DNA of the CDR3 is TGTGCCAGCTACCCTTCCTCGGACAGTTCCTACGAGCAGTACTTC. The V gene is TRBV6-1, the J gene TRBJ2-7; a possible D gene is TRBD1 (6 bases). Germline-derived CDR1 and CDR2 are MNHNS and SASEGT. CDR3 size: 15 residues. Trimming left V 8 bases short and J 1 base short, with 18 bases between.

This clonotype has at least ten counts. The chain joins TRBV13 to TRBJ2-7; the D gene could be TRBD1 or TRBD2 (5 bases each). This CDR3 has 13 residues. The germline V and J ends were trimmed by 6 bases and 2 bases, with 11 bases remaining between them. CDR1 is PRHDT, CDR2 FYEKMQ, per germline (reference sequence). CDR3 in amino acids: CASRLMGAYEQYF. In DNA, the CDR3 is TGTGCCAGCAGACTAATGGGGGCCTACGAGCAGTACTTC.

This clonotype was seen many times. The chain is built from TRBV28 and TRBJ1-2; perhaps TRBD1 as D (5 bases). The V gene's germline CDR1 is MDHEN and CDR2 SYDVKM. V was cut by 1 base and J by 8 bases, with 14 bases left in between. The CDR3 has 14 amino acids. CDR3 amino acids: CASSLLAERGGYTF. In nucleotides, the CDR3 is TGTGCCAGCAGTTTATTGGCCGAACGGGGCGGCTACACCTTC.

A few counts support this clonotype. This chain joins TRBV4-1 and TRBJ2-5, with 7 nucleotides matching TRBD1. The length of the CDR3 is 15 residues. Trimming at V came to 0 bases and at J to 2 bases, leaving 3 bases not matched to a gene. The V gene's germline CDR1 is MGHRA and CDR2 YSYEKL. The CDR3 DNA reads TGCGCCAGCAGCCAAGACCCGGGACAGCAAGAGACCCAGTACTTC. Protein sequence: CASSQDPGQQETQYF.

The chain links TRBV2 to TRBJ2-3; either TRBD1 or TRBD2 may fit D (5 bases each). The CDR3 is 13 amino acids. With 5 bases removed from V and 4 bases from J, the gap between germline ends came to 10 bases. Germline V gives CDR1 SNHLY, CDR2 FYNNEI. DNA for the CDR3: TGTGCCAGCAGTCCGGGGCATTCAGATACGCAGTATTTT. It specifies CASSPGHSDTQYF.

This clonotype was detected many times. The chain uses TRBV29-1 and TRBJ2-7; 7 bases fit TRBD2. CDR3 length: 16 amino acids. After removal of 7 bases from V and 4 bases from J, the junction contained 19 bases not matched to a gene. Germline V CDR1 and CDR2: SQVTM, ANQGSEA. Here the CDR3 DNA reads TGCAGCGCCCCGGACTGGGGGGGGTTGGCTGTTTACGAGCAGTACTTC. Its protein product is CSAPDWGGLAVYEQYF.

This clonotype showed up many times. CDR3 DNA: TGTGCCAGCATGGATCAGCCCCAGCATTTT. This codes for CASMDQPQHF. This sequence joins TRBV28 and TRBJ1-5; unclear D gene. The CDR3 spans 10 residues. Per germline, CDR1 MDHEN and CDR2 SYDVKM. Deletions cut 7 bases from V and 5 bases from J, with 3 bases between.

This clonotype was observed a few times. The V gene is TRBV6-2 or TRBV6-3, the J gene TRBJ1-5; the D is unclear. The V gene's germline CDR1 is MNHEY and CDR2 SVGEGT. The CDR3 has 15 amino acids. V was cut by 2 bases and J by 0 bases, with 8 bases left in between. CDR3 in DNA: TGTGCCAGCAGTTACAGGGCTCATAGCAATCAGCCCCAGCATTTT. Its translation: CASSYRAHSNQPQHF.

The sample holds many counts of this clonotype. The chain links TRBV4-3 to TRBJ1-2; D remains ambiguous. CDR1 is LGHNA, CDR2 YSLEER, per germline. This CDR3 has 16 amino acids. V was cut by 0 bases and J by 3 bases, with 14 bases left in between. The CDR3 reads CASSQETTARYYGYTF. The CDR3 DNA is TGCGCCAGCAGCCAAGAAACAACGGCTCGCTACTATGGCTACACCTTC.

The sample holds a few counts of this clonotype. The V gene is TRBV6-1, the J gene TRBJ2-2, with a possible D match to TRBD2 (5 bases). Trimming stripped 7 bases from V and 6 bases from J, with 18 bases between. Germline lookup yields CDR1 MNHNS and CDR2 SASEGT. This CDR3 spans 15 amino acids. The CDR3 is CASTPSGDPSGELFF. The CDR3 DNA is TGTGCCAGCACCCCTTCCGGGGATCCCTCCGGGGAGCTGTTTTTT.

The rearrangement joins TRBV20-1 to TRBJ2-7, with D possibly called TRBD1 or TRBD2 (6 bases each). CDR3 length equals 14 residues. The V end was cut by 7 bases, the J end by 0 bases, with 16 bases between. The V gene's germline CDR1 is DFQATT and CDR2 SNEGSKA (reference sequence). DNA of the CDR3: TGCAGTGTAAGGGGGGTAGCGAACTCCTACGAGCAGTACTTC. As protein: CSVRGVANSYEQYF.

Ten or more counts support this clonotype. The chain carries TRBV6-1 and TRBJ2-7; 9 bases fit TRBD2. V shed 7 bases and J 2 bases; nucleotides not matched to a gene: 3. The V gene's germline CDR1 is MNHNS and CDR2 SASEGT. The CDR3 loop spans 13 amino acids. The CDR3 sequence is CASNSGGTYEQYF. The DNA for the CDR3 is TGTGCCAGCAATAGCGGGGGCACCTACGAGCAGTACTTC.

This clonotype has ten or more counts. The V call is TRBV5-1, the J call TRBJ1-2; a weak D match, TRBD1 (6 bases). Germline assignment: CDR1 SGHRS and CDR2 YFSETQ. The CDR3 loop spans 15 amino acids. Trimming took 2 bases from V and 6 from J, leaving 17 bases between them. The CDR3: CASSFQLRDNDGYTF. Written as DNA, the CDR3 is TGCGCCAGCAGCTTCCAGCTTAGGGACAATGATGGCTACACCTTC. Supplemented by reference TRBV5-1 and TRBJ1-2, the full variable domain reads KAGVTQTPRYLIKTRGQQVTLSCSPISGHRSVSWYQQTPGQGLQFLFEYFSETQRNKGNFPGRFSGRQFSNSRSEMNVSTLELGDSALYLCASSFQLRDNDGYTFGSGTRLTVV.

The J gene is TRBJ2-7, the V gene TRBV6-1, with D possibly TRBD1 on 6 matching bases. Germline lookup yields CDR1 MNHNS and CDR2 SASEGT. This CDR3 contains 14 residues. Trimming left V 6 bases short and J 3 bases short, with 15 bases between. The CDR3, as DNA: TGTGCCAGCAGCCCGGTGACAGGTTTCTACGAGCAGTACTTC. Amino acids: CASSPVTGFYEQYF.

The V call is TRBV6-2 or TRBV6-3, the J call TRBJ2-7; D remains ambiguous. Germline V gene sequence: CDR1 MNHEY, CDR2 SVGEGT. Between the trimmed V and J ends, which lost 2 bases and 2 bases, there was a span of 7 bases. The CDR3 contains 13 residues. The CDR3 reads CASSYLTTYEQYF. CDR3 DNA sequence: TGTGCCAGCAGTTACCTCACAACCTACGAGCAGTACTTC.

The rearrangement uses TRBV13 and TRBJ2-2, with 15 bases aligning to TRBD2. Germline V lookup: CDR1 PRHDT, CDR2 FYEKMQ (reference sequence). This CDR3 has 20 amino acids. V shed 5 bases and J 0 bases; nucleotides not matched to a gene: 10. CDR3 sequence reads: CASSATGLAGGKTNTGELFF. CDR3 bases: TGTGCCAGCAGCGCGACGGGACTAGCGGGAGGCAAAACGAACACCGGGGAGCTGTTTTTT.

This clonotype occurred many times. V gene TRBV14 combines with J gene TRBJ2-5; D ambiguous. In germline, CDR1 is SGHDN, CDR2 FVKESK. V lost 0 bases to trimming and J lost 1 base, with 6 bases between them. This CDR3 has 14 residues. The CDR3: CASSQDPFQETQYF. In DNA, the CDR3 is TGTGCCAGCAGCCAAGACCCCTTCCAAGAGACCCAGTACTTC.

With respect to this clonotype: Since a much larger clone is just one base distant, this may be a read error. J is TRBJ2-7 and V is TRBV28, with D uncertain. Looked up from germline, CDR1 is MDHEN and CDR2 is SYDVKM. CDR3 length: 12 amino acids. The CDR3 DNA reads as TGTGCCAGCAGTTTTCGGGCCTACGATCAGTACTTC. This codes for CASSFRAYDQYF.

V gene TRBV20-1 combines with J gene TRBJ2-7, with 11 nucleotides matching TRBD2. The CDR3 totals 13 residues. In germline, CDR1 is DFQATT, CDR2 SNEGSKA (reference sequence). V was pared by 5 bases and J by 4 bases, with 4 bases of the junction left unmatched. DNA of the CDR3: TGCAGTGCTGCGGGACTAGCGGAGTACGAGCAGTACTTC. Translated: CSAAGLAEYEQYF.

This clonotype was seen at least ten times. This chain links TRBV25-1 with TRBJ1-1, with TRBD1 as a possible D gene (5 bases). CDR1 is MGHDK, CDR2 SYGVNS, per germline. The CDR3 consists of 13 residues. The V gene lost 7 bases and the J gene lost 4 bases, with 13 bases spanning the gap. CDR3 DNA: TGTGCCAGCACCACGCCCGGGGGCACTGAAGCTTTCTTT. Its translation is CASTTPGGTEAFF.

This clonotype was counted only a few times. This chain links TRBV5-1 with TRBJ2-7; the match to TRBD1 covers 7 bases. The CDR3 covers 16 residues. The germline V gene encodes CDR1 SGHRS and CDR2 YFSETQ. V shed 0 bases, J shed 2 bases, and the junction held 8 bases outside the gene matches. CDR3 DNA: TGCGCCAGCAGCTTGGCCACAGGGGTGCCCACCTACGAGCAGTACTTC. Protein: CASSLATGVPTYEQYF.

This clonotype was picked up many times. This rearrangement joins TRBV20-1 to TRBJ2-5; no reliable D call. CDR3 length: 13 residues. CDR1 and CDR2 (germline): DFQATT, SNEGSKA (reference sequence). The V end was cut by 0 bases, the J end by 5 bases, with 10 bases between. The CDR3 here is CSARDEVGETQYF. The CDR3 DNA reads TGCAGTGCTAGAGATGAAGTGGGGGAGACCCAGTACTTC.

V is TRBV11-2 and J is TRBJ2-7; D is unclear. Germline V gene data show CDR1 as SGHAT and CDR2 as FQNNGV. V dropped 4 bases and J dropped 2 bases, with 15 bases sitting between them. The CDR3 has 15 amino acids. The CDR3 sequence: CASSSPFALPYEQYF. In nucleotides, the CDR3 is TGTGCCAGCAGCTCCCCTTTTGCGCTACCCTACGAGCAGTACTTC.

This clonotype was counted a few times. V and J are TRBV30 and TRBJ2-2; TRBD2 aligns across 10 bases. The CDR3 covers 15 residues. With V trimmed by 5 bases and J by 8 bases, 11 bases remained unmatched. Germline CDR1 is GTSNPN and CDR2 is SVGIG (reference sequence). This CDR3 reads CAWPERASGSGELFF. The CDR3 nucleotides read TGTGCCTGGCCAGAGAGGGCTAGCGGGAGTGGGGAGCTGTTTTTT.